The clone carrying this TCR beta chain was counted only a few times. Its target is not known. This specimen comes from a study of liver allograft versus peripheral blood T cells. On the study more broadly: T cell receptor repertoires in transplanted livers were compared with those in recipients' peripheral blood.

Study-level findings and limits: Repertoires found inside liver allografts reportedly differed from T cell receptor repertoires in peripheral blood.

Trimming stripped 6 bases from V and 2 bases from J, with 16 bases between. The CDR3 runs 15 residues. Germline CDR1 is SNHLY and CDR2 is FYNNEI. From the reads, TCRdb called clonotypes with MiXCR, one entry per CDR3 protein. The sample has a few thousand distinct CDR3 sequences, over 12% seen once; the top ten hold around 3%. This receptor was obtained from a human patient who had a liver transplant. Some T cells may trace back to the graft donor. The chain is built from TRBV2 and TRBJ1-1, with D uncertain. The CDR3 protein is CASSEIGPVNTEAFF. The CDR3 DNA follows: TGTGCCAGCAGCGAAATCGGGCCGGTTAACACTGAAGCTTTCTTT.